What follows are 28 T cell receptor beta chains derived from one specimen sequenced in a study of cytomegalovirus exposure and HLA in healthy donors. 60 Vbeta and 13 Jbeta primers were used in PCR. Some clones are missing from TCRdb's copy, which holds only in-frame ones; the method was immunoSEQ multiplex PCR. This table lists 100,000 to 150,000 clones. The sample consisted of PBMCs. These receptor sequences come from a woman in her thirties or forties in good health and CMV-seronegative.

V is TRBV2 and J is TRBJ2-2, with D unclear. Trimming stripped 7 bases from V and 1 base from J, with 10 bases between. The CDR3 runs 14 residues. The V gene's germline CDR1 is SNHLY and CDR2 FYNNEI. CDR3 sequence: CASKRYQNTGELFF. The CDR3 DNA is TGTGCCAGCAAGAGATACCAGAACACCGGGGAGCTGTTTTTT.

The CDR3 loop is CASSPIRGRTEAFF. The CDR3, as DNA: TGTGCCAGCAGCCCAATCCGAGGGCGCACTGAAGCTTTCTTT. The J gene is TRBJ1-1, the V gene TRBV11-2; D not certain. The CDR3 totals 14 residues. The V gene lost 5 bases and the J gene lost 4 bases, with 14 bases spanning the gap. Looked up from germline, CDR1 is SGHAT and CDR2 is FQNNGV.

This chain uses TRBV4-1 with TRBJ2-5; D gene ambiguous. The germline gives CDR1 MGHRA, CDR2 YSYEKL. Trimming removed 4 bases at V and 0 bases at J, with 18 bases between. This CDR3 has 17 amino acids. The CDR3 loop reads CASSPRSVQAYQETQYF. The CDR3 nucleotides are TGCGCCAGCAGCCCCCGGTCGGTCCAGGCATACCAAGAGACCCAGTACTTC.

V is TRBV11-3 and J is TRBJ2-2; 7 bases match TRBD2. Germline V CDR1 and CDR2: SGHNT, YENEEA. The CDR3 is made up of 17 amino acids. J lost 0 bases, V lost 1 base, and 5 bases had no gene match. The CDR3 DNA is TGTGCCAGCAGCTTAGGCCTAAGCGGGACGAACACCGGGGAGCTGTTTTTT. Its protein is CASSLGLSGTNTGELFF. The variable domain in full, completed from reference TRBV11-3 and TRBJ2-2, reads EAGVVQSPRYKIIEKKQPVAFWCNPISGHNTLYWYLQNLGQGPELLIRYENEEAVDDSQLPKDRFSAERLKGVDSTLKIQPAELGDSAVYLCASSLGLSGTNTGELFFGEGSRLTVL.

V usage is TRBV19 and J usage is TRBJ1-5; 8 nucleotides align to TRBD1. The CDR3 has 13 residues. Trimming cost V 10 bases and J 4 bases; bases outside gene matches: 6. Germline V gene lookup returns CDR1 LNHDA and CDR2 SQIVND (reference sequence). The CDR3 coding sequence is TGTGCCACTATTGACAGGGGAAATCAGCCCCAGCATTTT. Amino acids: CATIDRGNQPQHF.

The genes are TRBV7-8 and TRBJ2-5; 11 positions match TRBD2. Germline V gene data show CDR1 as SGHVS and CDR2 as FQNEAQ. V shed 3 bases and J 2 bases; nucleotides not matched to a gene: 8. The CDR3 sequence is 17 residues long. Here the CDR3 reads CASSFNAGTSGQETQYF. CDR3 DNA: TGTGCCAGCAGCTTTAACGCCGGGACTAGCGGACAAGAGACCCAGTACTTC.

Worth noting for this clone: At the DNA level, this CDR3 is encoded by other sequences in the same sample as well. The chain is built from TRBV2 and TRBJ2-7; 11 bases are shared with TRBD2. V lost 6 bases and J lost 5; bases outside the gene matches: 9. CDR1 is SNHLY, CDR2 FYNNEI, per germline. The CDR3 totals 15 residues. The CDR3 bases are TGTGCCAGCAGCGAATTGACTAGCGGGGACCACGAGCAGTACGTC. Translation: CASSELTSGDHEQYV.

The rearrangement joins TRBV28 to TRBJ2-5; 12 positions match TRBD2. CDR3 length equals 16 residues. V lost 2 bases, J lost 5 bases, and 6 bases stayed unmatched. Germline V gives CDR1 MDHEN, CDR2 SYDVKM. CDR3 DNA sequence: TGTGCCAGCAGTTTAGCTAGCGGGGGGGTCGAGGAGACCCAGTACTTC. Its protein is CASSLASGGVEETQYF.

The rearrangement joins TRBV21-1 to TRBJ2-7; the DNA was not used to check the table's D call, TRBD1. TRBV21-1 is noted as a pseudogene. This CDR3 has 13 residues. In DNA, the CDR3 is TGTGCCAGCAGCTCTGAAGACACCTACGAGCAGTACGTC. It encodes CASSSEDTYEQYV.

The CDR3 spells CASSLALGLAGGQETQYF. The CDR3 DNA sequence: TGTGCCAGCAGCTTAGCGCTGGGACTAGCGGGGGGTCAAGAGACCCAGTACTTC. V gene TRBV7-2 combines with J gene TRBJ2-5, with 15 bases identical to TRBD2. The V segment lost 0 bases and the J segment 2 bases; nucleotides outside the gene matches: 4. The CDR3 covers 18 residues. CDR1 is SGHTA, CDR2 FQGNSA, per germline.

V usage is TRBV27 and J usage is TRBJ1-1; TRBD1 might be the D (5 bases). The CDR3 covers 15 residues. Germline-derived CDR1 and CDR2 are MNHEY and SMNVEV (reference sequence). V lost 4 bases and J lost 5, with 17 bases in between. CDR3 amino acids: CASSSNSLGGTEAFF. As DNA, the CDR3 is TGTGCCAGCAGTTCCAACAGCCTCGGGGGGACTGAAGCTTTCTTT.

The CDR3 reads CASSLFSPSSGNTIYF. In DNA, the CDR3 is TGTGCCAGCAGCTTATTCTCCCCGTCCTCTGGAAACACCATATATTTT. The chain is built from TRBV7-2 and TRBJ1-3; D gene uncertain. Germline-derived CDR1 and CDR2 are SGHTA and FQGNSA. The V and J ends lost 2 bases and 0 bases respectively, with 11 bases between them. The CDR3 runs to 16 residues.

This sequence joins TRBV10-3 and TRBJ1-4; D not certain. Germline CDR1 is ENHRY and CDR2 is SYGVKD. This CDR3 is 13 amino acids long. With 2 bases removed from V and 3 bases from J, the gap between germline ends came to 4 bases. CDR3 bases: TGTGCCATCAGTGAGCACTCTAATGAAAAACTGTTTTTT. Its protein is CAISEHSNEKLFF.

This chain joins TRBV6-5 and TRBJ2-2; D not resolved. V was shortened by 8 bases and J by 0 bases, with 7 bases between the two germline ends. CDR1 MNHEY and CDR2 SVGAGI come from the germline V gene. The CDR3 totals 13 residues. The CDR3 loop reads CASRVANTGELFF. The CDR3 bases are TGTGCCAGCCGGGTAGCGAACACCGGGGAGCTGTTTTTT.

This rearrangement joins TRBV7-9 to TRBJ2-5; D not resolved. Germline loops: CDR1 SEHNR, CDR2 FQNEAQ (reference sequence). This CDR3 comprises 14 residues. Trimming took off 4 bases at V and 7 bases at J, with 16 bases between the two ends. The CDR3 spells CASSSLRSWPTQYF. The CDR3 DNA is TGTGCCAGCAGCTCACTAAGGAGTTGGCCGACCCAGTACTTC.

The chain combines TRBV12-2 with TRBJ2-3; TRBD2 was called by the table and not checked on the DNA. TRBV12-2 is listed as a pseudogene. CDR3 length: 14 amino acids. CDR3 loop: CASRRGASADTQYF. In DNA, the CDR3 is TGTGCAAGTCGCCGGGGAGCATCCGCAGATACGCAGTATTTT.

The gene calls are TRBV25-1 and TRBJ1-1, with 12 bases fitting TRBD1. CDR1 is MGHDK, CDR2 SYGVNS, per germline. The V and J ends lost 5 bases and 1 base, in that order; junction bases with no gene match: 2. CDR3 length: 15 residues. The CDR3 DNA follows: TGTGCCAGCAGTCCGGGACAGGGGGCGAACACTGAAGCTTTCTTT. Its protein is CASSPGQGANTEAFF.

The chain links TRBV18 to TRBJ1-1; D gene ambiguous. V dropped 3 bases and J dropped 2 bases, with 7 bases sitting between them. Germline V gene sequence: CDR1 KGHSH, CDR2 LQKENI. The CDR3 consists of 13 residues. The CDR3 region has the DNA TGTGCCAGCTCACCCCCCAGTAACACTGAAGCTTTCTTT. Its translation is CASSPPSNTEAFF.

The chain recombines TRBV7-3 with TRBJ2-1, with 16 bases lining up with TRBD2. The CDR3 runs 16 residues. Per the germline V gene, CDR1 is SGHTA and CDR2 is FQGTGA. The V and J ends lost 6 bases and 7 bases, in that order; junction bases with no gene match: 6. CDR3 loop: CASRPGTSGGANEQFF. The CDR3 nucleotides read TGTGCCAGCAGACCTGGGACTAGCGGGGGGGCAAATGAGCAGTTCTTC.

The V gene is TRBV28, the J gene TRBJ2-7; TRBD2 might be the D (6 bases). Per germline, CDR1 MDHEN and CDR2 SYDVKM. The length of the CDR3 is 12 residues. Trimming removed 7 bases from V and 8 bases from J, with 15 bases in between. The chain's CDR3 is CASISAGGQQYF. Here the CDR3 DNA reads TGTGCCAGCATTTCCGCCGGAGGGCAGCAGTACTTC.

The chain is built from TRBV10-3 and TRBJ2-2, with TRBD2 matching over 11 bases. Germline V gene lookup returns CDR1 ENHRY and CDR2 SYGVKD. The CDR3 has 17 residues. V gave up 7 bases and J gave up 0 bases; unmatched junction bases: 7. The chain's CDR3 is CAINKLAGDANTGELFF. CDR3 DNA sequence: TGTGCCATCAACAAACTAGCGGGGGACGCGAACACCGGGGAGCTGTTTTTT.

The gene calls are TRBV5-4 and TRBJ1-4; 8 bases are shared with TRBD1. Per germline, CDR1 SGHNT and CDR2 YYREEE (reference sequence). The CDR3 loop spans 15 amino acids. J lost 8 bases, V lost 0 bases, and 6 bases had no gene match. CDR3 nucleotides: TGTGCCAGCAGCTTGGTGACAGGGGAAGGGGAAAAACTGTTTTTT. It is translated as CASSLVTGEGEKLFF.

The rearrangement uses TRBV7-9 and TRBJ1-6; possible D gene TRBD1, 6 bases. V was cut by 1 base and J by 10 bases, with 17 bases left in between. The CDR3 contains 16 residues. The germline V gene encodes CDR1 SEHNR and CDR2 FQNEAQ (reference sequence). The chain's CDR3 is CASSLGVRGARSPLHF. The CDR3 DNA is TGTGCCAGCAGCTTAGGGGTTCGGGGGGCGCGCTCACCCCTCCACTTT.

The genes are TRBV5-1 and TRBJ1-1; D unresolved. The CDR3 length is 12 residues. Trimming cost V 1 base and J 5 bases, with 6 bases left between them. Germline V lookup: CDR1 SGHRS, CDR2 YFSETQ. CDR3 loop: CASSLRGTEAFF. Here the CDR3 DNA reads TGCGCCAGCAGCTTGCGGGGTACTGAAGCTTTCTTT.

The V and J genes are TRBV19 and TRBJ1-4; D perhaps matches TRBD1 (6 bases). The germline V gene has CDR1 LNHDA and CDR2 SQIVND (reference sequence). This CDR3 contains 15 residues. V lost 5 bases to trimming and J lost 7 bases, with 17 bases between them. The CDR3 region is CASSQNRDGGEKLFF. CDR3 DNA: TGTGCCAGTAGTCAAAACAGGGACGGCGGTGAAAAACTGTTTTTT.

The chain joins TRBV5-6 to TRBJ2-2; 7 bases align to TRBD1. Trimming took 1 base from V and 5 from J; bases not matched to a gene: 5. This CDR3 is built from 15 residues. Germline CDR1 SGHDT, CDR2 YYEEEE. As DNA, the CDR3 is TGTGCCAGCAGCTTGTTCGACAGGGATACCGGGGAGCTGTTTTTT. Its translation: CASSLFDRDTGELFF.

The chain carries TRBV4-3 and TRBJ1-4, with D possibly TRBD1 on 6 matching bases. Trimming removed 4 bases at V and 6 bases at J, with 18 bases between. The CDR3 sequence is 16 residues long. Per germline, CDR1 LGHNA and CDR2 YSLEER. The CDR3 nucleotides read TGCGCCAGCAGCCCAGGACAGTGGCCAGCGGATGAAAAACTGTTTTTT. It translates to CASSPGQWPADEKLFF.

The V and J genes are TRBV10-3 and TRBJ1-1, with no clear D. The CDR3 extends over 13 amino acids. Trimming pared 8 bases from V and 5 bases from J, leaving 15 bases between. Germline CDR1 reads ENHRY; CDR2 reads SYGVKD. The CDR3 protein is CAISRDGGTEAFF. In DNA, the CDR3 is TGTGCCATCTCCCGGGATGGTGGAACTGAAGCTTTCTTT.